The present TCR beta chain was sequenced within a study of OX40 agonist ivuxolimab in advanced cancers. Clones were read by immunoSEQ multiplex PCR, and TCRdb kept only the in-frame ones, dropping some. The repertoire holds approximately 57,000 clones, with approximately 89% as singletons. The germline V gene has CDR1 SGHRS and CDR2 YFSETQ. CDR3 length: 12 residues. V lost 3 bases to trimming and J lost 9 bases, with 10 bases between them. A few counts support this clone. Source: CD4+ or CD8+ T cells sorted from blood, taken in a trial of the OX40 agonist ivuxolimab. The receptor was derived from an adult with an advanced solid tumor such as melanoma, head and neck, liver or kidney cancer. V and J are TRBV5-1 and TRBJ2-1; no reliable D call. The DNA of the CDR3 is TGCGCCAGCAGCTCGTCATTCGGTGAGCAGTTCTTC. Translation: CASSSSFGEQFF.